This TCR beta chain derives from a study of T cells in narcolepsy. The method was immunoSEQ multiplex PCR; TCRdb's version includes in-frame clones alone and lacks a portion of them. Of roughly 34,000 clones in the sample, approximately 80% were seen once. Per germline, CDR1 SGHAT and CDR2 FQNNGV. The CDR3 length is 13 residues. The V gene lost 0 bases and the J gene lost 12 bases, with 12 bases spanning the gap. This receptor was identified in a human donor with narcolepsy. This chain connects TRBV11-2 to TRBJ2-1; tentatively, D is TRBD2 (5 bases). Sequencing used CD45RA- memory CD4+ T cells from PBMCs. The CDR3 DNA sequence: TGTGCCAGCAGCTTAGAGGAGAGGGCGGTGCAGTTCTTC. Its protein is CASSLEERAVQFF.